This is a list of T cell receptor beta chains from one sample in a study of OX40 agonist ivuxolimab in advanced cancers. Clones were sequenced by immunoSEQ multiplex PCR, and TCRdb holds only the in-frame ones, with some missing. The sample contains 80,000 or so clones, 90% to 95% of which appear only once. The sample was CD4+ or CD8+ T cells sorted from blood, taken in a trial of the OX40 agonist ivuxolimab. These receptors were obtained from an adult with an advanced solid tumor such as melanoma, head and neck, liver or kidney cancer. Each CDR3 is given with its conserved first and last residue. A D gene is named only where the DNA matches it firmly. Clone size is not always given. Where it is, it says once, few, many or a class for expanded clones.

d_call,v_call,j_call,clone_size,cdr3_aa,cdr3_nt
TRBD1,TRBV4-1,TRBJ2-1,NA,CASSLEGDRGNEQFF,TGCGCCAGCAGCCTAGAGGGGGACAGGGGCAATGAGCAGTTCTTC
NA,TRBV19,TRBJ2-1,NA,CASSNRGSYNEQFF,TGTGCCAGTAGTAACCGGGGTTCCTACAATGAGCAGTTCTTC
NA,TRBV4-3,TRBJ2-6,NA,CASSQDDSWSSGANVLTF,TGCGCCAGCAGCCAAGACGATTCGTGGAGCTCTGGGGCCAACGTCCTGACTTTC
NA,TRBV7-6,TRBJ2-7,NA,CASSGGVTSFDEQYF,TGTGCCAGCAGCGGAGGGGTAACGTCATTCGACGAGCAGTACTTC
NA,TRBV7-2,TRBJ2-2,NA,CASSVRVTGELFF,TGTGCCAGCAGTGTCAGGGTCACCGGGGAGCTGTTTTTT
NA,TRBV4-3,TRBJ1-1,NA,CASSQDTRWYTEAFF,TGCGCCAGCAGCCAAGACACTCGGTGGTACACTGAAGCTTTCTTT
TRBD1,TRBV4-1,TRBJ1-2,NA,CASSSGQGYGYTF,TGCGCCAGCAGCTCGGGACAGGGTTATGGCTACACCTTC
NA,TRBV5-6,TRBJ1-4,NA,CASSGPVGTTNEKLFF,TGTGCCAGCAGCGGCCCGGTGGGGACAACTAATGAAAAACTGTTTTTT
TRBD1,TRBV27,TRBJ2-7,NA,CASSYDRGGYEQYF,TGTGCCAGCAGTTACGACAGGGGCGGCTACGAGCAGTACTTC
NA,TRBV19,TRBJ1-1,NA,CASSISRGTEAFF,TGTGCCAGTAGTATATCTAGGGGCACTGAAGCTTTCTTT
TRBD2,TRBV27,TRBJ2-1,NA,CASSVRLAGVSNEQFF,TGTGCCAGCAGTGTTAGACTAGCGGGGGTCTCCAATGAGCAGTTCTTC
NA,TRBV28,TRBJ1-2,NA,CASSPGYGYTF,TGTGCCAGCAGTCCTGGCTATGGCTACACCTTC
TRBD2,TRBV28,TRBJ2-1,NA,CASREPSGRANEQFF,TGTGCCAGCAGAGAGCCTAGCGGGAGGGCCAATGAGCAGTTCTTC
TRBD2,TRBV7-3,TRBJ2-7,NA,CASSLSGSSYEQYF,TGTGCCAGCAGCCTCAGCGGGAGCTCCTACGAGCAGTACTTC
NA,TRBV5-4,TRBJ1-1,NA,CASSLVAANTEAFF,TGTGCCAGCAGTTTGGTTGCCGCGAACACTGAAGCTTTCTTT
NA,TRBV27,TRBJ1-2,NA,CASSLLSGEFLYGYTF,TGTGCCAGCAGTTTACTCTCAGGGGAATTTTTGTATGGCTACACCTTC
NA,TRBV19,TRBJ2-1,NA,CASSLVGGARNEQFF,TGTGCCAGTAGTTTGGTTGGGGGGGCGAGGAATGAGCAGTTCTTC
NA,TRBV7-2,TRBJ2-1,NA,CASSLGQFF,TGTGCCAGCAGCTTGGGGCAGTTCTTC
TRBD1,TRBV4-1,TRBJ1-5,NA,CASSHSDRSNQPQHF,TGCGCCAGCAGCCATTCGGACAGGAGCAATCAGCCCCAGCATTTT
NA,TRBV4-3,TRBJ1-5,NA,CASSQDADYSNQPQHF,TGCGCCAGCAGCCAAGATGCGGATTATAGCAATCAGCCCCAGCATTTT
TRBD1,TRBV2,TRBJ2-7,NA,CASSGSSDRDEQYF,TGTGCCAGCAGTGGATCTTCGGACAGGGACGAGCAGTACTTC
NA,TRBV7-6,TRBJ2-2,NA,CASSSGEGTNTGELFF,TGTGCCAGCAGCTCCGGAGAGGGGACGAACACCGGGGAGCTGTTTTTT
NA,TRBV9,TRBJ1-2,NA,CASTQGLNYGYTF,TGTGCCAGCACACAGGGCCTAAACTATGGCTACACCTTC
TRBD2,TRBV27,TRBJ2-1,NA,CASSPPPSGVYNEQFF,TGTGCCAGCAGTCCCCCCCCCAGCGGGGTATACAATGAGCAGTTCTTC
NA,TRBV18,TRBJ1-2,NA,CASSPPPGARYGYTF,TGTGCCAGCTCACCACCTCCAGGGGCCAGATATGGCTACACCTTC
TRBD1,TRBV23-1,TRBJ2-1,NA,CASSQAADRGNEQFF,TGCGCCAGCAGTCAAGCAGCGGACAGGGGCAATGAGCAGTTCTTC
TRBD2,TRBV7-2,TRBJ2-7,NA,CASSGRGPYEQYF,TGTGCCAGCAGCGGGAGGGGACCCTACGAGCAGTACTTC
NA,TRBV14,TRBJ1-2,NA,CASSQDPGDYGYTF,TGTGCCAGCAGCCAAGATCCGGGCGACTATGGCTACACCTTC
NA,TRBV9,TRBJ2-3,NA,CASSVDSPTDTQYF,TGTGCCAGCAGCGTCGACTCCCCCACAGATACGCAGTATTTT
NA,TRBV7-6,TRBJ2-1,NA,CASQQESSYNEQFF,TGTGCCAGCCAACAGGAAAGCTCCTACAATGAGCAGTTCTTC
NA,TRBV6-5,TRBJ2-1,NA,CASSYSGYNEQFF,TGTGCCAGCAGTTACTCGGGCTACAATGAGCAGTTCTTC
TRBD1,TRBV7-2,TRBJ1-1,NA,CASSLPRTGTNTEAFF,TGTGCCAGCAGCTTACCCAGGACAGGGACTAACACTGAAGCTTTCTTT
TRBD2,TRBV6-4,TRBJ2-1,NA,CASSGRGDHNEQFF,TGTGCCAGCAGCGGACGGGGGGACCACAATGAGCAGTTCTTC
NA,TRBV14,TRBJ2-3,NA,CASSQAGYTDTQYF,TGTGCCAGCAGCCAAGCAGGGTACACAGATACGCAGTATTTT
NA,TRBV4-3,TRBJ2-2,NA,CASSPAASGDTGELFF,TGCGCCAGCTCACCAGCAGCGTCAGGGGACACCGGGGAGCTGTTTTTT
TRBD1,TRBV7-2,TRBJ2-7,NA,CASSPGGGTGLFFSYEQYF,TGTGCCAGCAGCCCCGGGGGTGGGACAGGACTATTCTTCTCCTACGAGCAGTACTTC
TRBD2,TRBV13,TRBJ2-1,NA,CASSSSGTKFFNEQFF,TGTGCCAGCAGCTCTTCCGGGACTAAGTTTTTCAATGAGCAGTTCTTC
TRBD2,TRBV30,TRBJ2-7,NA,CAWGQTSVVVEQYF,TGTGCCTGGGGCCAGACTAGCGTAGTTGTGGAGCAGTACTTC
NA,TRBV27,TRBJ1-1,once,CASSSPGTSGVTEAFF,TGTGCCAGCAGTTCCCCTGGGACATCCGGCGTCACTGAAGCTTTCTTT
NA,TRBV4-3,TRBJ1-5,NA,CASSQDRRGGQPQHF,TGCGCCAGCAGCCAAGATAGGAGGGGTGGTCAGCCCCAGCATTTT
NA,TRBV5-1,TRBJ1-1,NA,CASHVRGMNTEAFF,TGCGCCAGCCACGTCCGGGGCATGAACACTGAAGCTTTCTTT
NA,TRBV29-1,TRBJ1-1,NA,CSVEGRAPEAFF,TGCAGCGTTGAGGGGAGGGCCCCTGAAGCTTTCTTT
NA,TRBV4-1,TRBJ1-5,NA,CASSQDQPYSNQPQHF,TGCGCCAGCAGCCAAGATCAGCCGTATAGCAATCAGCCCCAGCATTTT
NA,TRBV5-1,TRBJ2-7,NA,CASSLAGEQYF,TGCGCCAGCAGTTTAGCAGGCGAGCAGTACTTC
TRBD2,TRBV4-1,TRBJ2-7,once,CASSQDSRGSSYEQYF,TGCGCCAGCAGCCAAGATTCACGCGGGAGCTCCTACGAGCAGTACTTC
NA,TRBV6-6,TRBJ2-7,NA,CASSYMSDEQYF,TGTGCCAGCAGTTACATGTCGGACGAGCAGTACTTC
NA,TRBV7-8,TRBJ2-3,NA,CADRDLTDTQYF,TGTGCTGATAGGGATTTAACAGATACGCAGTATTTT
NA,TRBV5-4,TRBJ1-2,NA,CASSLAGGANNYGYTF,TGTGCCAGCAGCTTGGCGGGCGGGGCTAATAACTATGGCTACACCTTC
TRBD1,TRBV9,TRBJ1-1,NA,CASSVAGTGSTEAFF,TGTGCCAGCAGCGTAGCGGGGACAGGGTCAACTGAAGCTTTCTTT
TRBD1,TRBV5-1,TRBJ2-5,NA,CASSLEGAWETQYF,TGCGCCAGCAGCTTGGAGGGGGCCTGGGAGACCCAGTACTTC
NA,TRBV2,TRBJ1-6,NA,CASSESSGRNVLDSPLHF,TGTGCCAGCAGTGAGAGCTCTGGGAGAAACGTGTTGGATTCACCCCTCCACTTT
NA,TRBV21-1,TRBJ2-3,NA,CASSNLGLAGGRTDTQYF,TGTGCCAGCAGCAACCTTGGACTAGCGGGGGGCCGCACAGATACGCAGTATTTT
NA,TRBV7-9,TRBJ2-7,NA,CASSLGGDEYF,TGTGCCAGCAGTCTAGGGGGGGACGAGTACTTC
NA,TRBV4-3,TRBJ1-2,NA,CASSQERTQSSYGYTF,TGCGCCAGCAGCCAAGAACGAACACAAAGTAGCTATGGCTACACCTTC
TRBD2,TRBV7-9,TRBJ2-7,NA,CASSFASGTSYEQYF,TGTGCCAGCAGCTTTGCTAGCGGGACCTCCTACGAGCAGTACTTC